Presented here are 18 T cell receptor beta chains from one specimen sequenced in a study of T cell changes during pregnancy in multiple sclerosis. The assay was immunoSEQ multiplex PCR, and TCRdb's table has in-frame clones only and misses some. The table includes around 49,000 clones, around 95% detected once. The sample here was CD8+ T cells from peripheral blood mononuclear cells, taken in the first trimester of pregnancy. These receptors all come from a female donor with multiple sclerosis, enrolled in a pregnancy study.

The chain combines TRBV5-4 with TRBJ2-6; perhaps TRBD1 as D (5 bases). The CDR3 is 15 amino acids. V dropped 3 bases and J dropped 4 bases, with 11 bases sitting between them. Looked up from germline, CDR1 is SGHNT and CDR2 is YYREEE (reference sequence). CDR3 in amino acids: CASSSTGSGANVLTF. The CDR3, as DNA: TGTGCCAGCAGCTCCACAGGCTCGGGGGCCAACGTCCTGACTTTC.

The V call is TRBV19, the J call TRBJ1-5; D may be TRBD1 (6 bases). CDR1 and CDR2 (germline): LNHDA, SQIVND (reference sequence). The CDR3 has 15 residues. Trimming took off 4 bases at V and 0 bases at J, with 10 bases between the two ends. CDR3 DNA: TGTGCCAGTAGTACCAGGACAGCTAGCAATCAGCCCCAGCATTTT. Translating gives CASSTRTASNQPQHF.

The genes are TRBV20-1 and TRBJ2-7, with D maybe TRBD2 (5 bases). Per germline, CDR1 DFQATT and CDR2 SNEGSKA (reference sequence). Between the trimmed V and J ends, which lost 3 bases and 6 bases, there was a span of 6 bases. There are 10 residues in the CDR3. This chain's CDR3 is CSARAGEQYF. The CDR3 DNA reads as TGCAGTGCTAGGGCGGGCGAGCAGTACTTC.

CDR3 in amino acids: CASTWGGTEAFF. CDR3 nucleotide sequence: TGTGCCAGTACTTGGGGGGGCACTGAAGCTTTCTTT. The chain couples TRBV19 to TRBJ1-1; a weak D match, TRBD1 (5 bases). Per germline, CDR1 LNHDA and CDR2 SQIVND (reference sequence). V was trimmed by 7 bases and J by 4 bases, leaving 10 bases between them. CDR3 length: 12 amino acids.

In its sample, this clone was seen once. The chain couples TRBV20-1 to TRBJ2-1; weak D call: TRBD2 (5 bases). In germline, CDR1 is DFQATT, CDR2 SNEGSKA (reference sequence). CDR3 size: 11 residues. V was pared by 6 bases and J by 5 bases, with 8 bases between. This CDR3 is CSAEGNNEQFF. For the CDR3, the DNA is TGCAGTGCAGAGGGAAACAATGAGCAGTTCTTC.

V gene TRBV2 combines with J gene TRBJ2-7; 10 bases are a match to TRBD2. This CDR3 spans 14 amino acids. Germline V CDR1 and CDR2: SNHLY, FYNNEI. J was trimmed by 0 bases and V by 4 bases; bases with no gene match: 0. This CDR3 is CASSGTSGSYEQYF. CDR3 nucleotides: TGTGCCAGCAGTGGGACTAGCGGCTCCTACGAGCAGTACTTC.

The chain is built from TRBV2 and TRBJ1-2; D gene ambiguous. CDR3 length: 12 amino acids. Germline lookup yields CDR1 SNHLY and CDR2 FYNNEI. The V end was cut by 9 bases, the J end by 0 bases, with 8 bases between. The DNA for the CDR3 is TGTGCCAGATACGACACTAACTATGGCTACACCTTC. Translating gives CARYDTNYGYTF.

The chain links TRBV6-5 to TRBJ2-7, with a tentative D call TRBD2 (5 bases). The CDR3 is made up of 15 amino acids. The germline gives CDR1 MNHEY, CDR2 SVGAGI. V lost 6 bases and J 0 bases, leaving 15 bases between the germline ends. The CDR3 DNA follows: TGTGCCAGCAGCCTTTGGGCTGGGAGCTCCTACGAGCAGTACTTC. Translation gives CASSLWAGSSYEQYF.

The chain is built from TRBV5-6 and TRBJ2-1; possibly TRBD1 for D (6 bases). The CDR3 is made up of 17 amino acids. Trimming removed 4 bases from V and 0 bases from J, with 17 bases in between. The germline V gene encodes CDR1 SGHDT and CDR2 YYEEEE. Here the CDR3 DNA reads TGTGCCAGCAGCGACGGACAGCCCATAAGCTCCTACAATGAGCAGTTCTTC. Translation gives CASSDGQPISSYNEQFF.

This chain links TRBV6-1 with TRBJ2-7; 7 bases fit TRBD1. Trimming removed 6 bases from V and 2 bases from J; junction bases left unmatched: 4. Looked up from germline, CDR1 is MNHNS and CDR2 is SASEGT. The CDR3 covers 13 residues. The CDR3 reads CASRGTEAYEQYF. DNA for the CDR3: TGTGCCAGCAGGGGGACAGAAGCCTACGAGCAGTACTTC.

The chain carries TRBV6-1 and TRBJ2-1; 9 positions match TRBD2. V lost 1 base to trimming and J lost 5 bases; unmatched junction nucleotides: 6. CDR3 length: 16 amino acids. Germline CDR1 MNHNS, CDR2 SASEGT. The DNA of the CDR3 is TGTGCCAGCAGTGAAGAGGGCGGGAGGGGCGACAATGAGCAGTTCTTC. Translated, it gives CASSEEGGRGDNEQFF.

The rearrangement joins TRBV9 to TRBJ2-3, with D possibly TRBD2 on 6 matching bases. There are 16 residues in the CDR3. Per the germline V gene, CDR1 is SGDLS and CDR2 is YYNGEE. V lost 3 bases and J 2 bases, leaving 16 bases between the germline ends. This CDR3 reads CASSELQSGSTDTQYF. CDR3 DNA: TGTGCCAGCAGCGAACTTCAGAGCGGGTCCACAGATACGCAGTATTTT.

The CDR3 sequence is CASSPLRGSETQYF. Written as DNA, the CDR3 is TGTGCCAGCAGTCCCCTCCGGGGGTCAGAGACCCAGTACTTC. The rearrangement uses TRBV27 and TRBJ2-5, with D possibly being TRBD2 (6 bases). The CDR3 extends over 14 amino acids. Germline CDR1 is MNHEY and CDR2 is SMNVEV (reference sequence). Between the trimmed V and J ends, which lost 5 bases and 4 bases, there was a span of 14 bases.

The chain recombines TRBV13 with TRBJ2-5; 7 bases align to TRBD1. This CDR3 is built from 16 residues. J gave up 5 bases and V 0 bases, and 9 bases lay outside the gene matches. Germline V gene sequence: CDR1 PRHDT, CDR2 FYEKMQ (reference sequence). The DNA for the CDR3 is TGTGCCAGCAGCTTAGGCCGGGACAGCCGCAGTGAGACCCAGTACTTC. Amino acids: CASSLGRDSRSETQYF.

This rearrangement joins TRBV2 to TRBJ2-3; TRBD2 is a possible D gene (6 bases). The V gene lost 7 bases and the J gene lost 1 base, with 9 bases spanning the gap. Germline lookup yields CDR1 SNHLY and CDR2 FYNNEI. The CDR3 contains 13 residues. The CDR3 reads CASTERGTDTQYF. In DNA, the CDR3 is TGTGCCAGCACCGAGCGGGGCACAGATACGCAGTATTTT.

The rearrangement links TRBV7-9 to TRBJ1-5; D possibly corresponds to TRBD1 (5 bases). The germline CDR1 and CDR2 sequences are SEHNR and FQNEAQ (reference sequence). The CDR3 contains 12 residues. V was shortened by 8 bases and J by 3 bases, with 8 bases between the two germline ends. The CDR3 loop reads CASAGPNQPQHF. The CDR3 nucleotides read TGTGCCAGCGCAGGGCCCAATCAGCCCCAGCATTTT.

Here the CDR3 DNA reads TGTGCCAGCAGTGAAGCGCCAGGACTGCCTGGGTACGAGCAGTACTTC. It yields the protein CASSEAPGLPGYEQYF. J is TRBJ2-7 and V is TRBV6-1; the D gene is possibly TRBD2 (5 bases). CDR1 MNHNS and CDR2 SASEGT come from the germline V gene. Trimming took off 0 bases at V and 4 bases at J, with 16 bases between the two ends. CDR3 size: 16 residues.

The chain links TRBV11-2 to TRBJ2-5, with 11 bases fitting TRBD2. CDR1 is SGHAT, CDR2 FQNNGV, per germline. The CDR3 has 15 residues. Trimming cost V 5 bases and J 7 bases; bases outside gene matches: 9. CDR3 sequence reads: CASSAGTSGELTQYF. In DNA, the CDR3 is TGTGCCAGCAGCGCTGGGACTAGCGGAGAGCTGACCCAGTACTTC.